Each of the 30 T cell receptor beta chains below was sequenced from the same sample in a study of beta chain features in type 1 diabetes. cDNA synthesis used the whole RNA isolate, giving expressed TCRB sequences. Method: immunoSEQ multiplex PCR; TCRdb's copy keeps in-frame clones and lacks some. The table shows roughly 370,000 clones, with about 15% occurring only once. The material sequenced was naive CD4+ T cells from blood. The receptors were sampled from a man younger than 45 in good health.

The chain carries TRBV6-5 and TRBJ2-3, with D perhaps TRBD1 (6 bases). The CDR3 is made up of 12 amino acids. Trimming took 6 bases from V and 6 from J, leaving 10 bases between them. Germline-derived CDR1 and CDR2 are MNHEY and SVGAGI. The CDR3 spells CASSHRADTQYF. In DNA form, the CDR3 reads TGTGCCAGCAGCCACAGGGCGGATACGCAGTATTTT.

This clone was observed a few times. V and J are TRBV7-9 and TRBJ2-3; no reliable D call. Trimming stripped 2 bases from V and 4 bases from J, with 10 bases between. The germline V gene encodes CDR1 SEHNR and CDR2 FQNEAQ (reference sequence). CDR3 length: 14 amino acids. The chain's CDR3 is CASSLRVPADTQYF. The CDR3 DNA reads TGTGCCAGCAGCTTAAGAGTCCCTGCAGATACGCAGTATTTT.

This clone was observed a few times. This chain connects TRBV2 to TRBJ2-1; D call uncertain. Germline loops: CDR1 SNHLY, CDR2 FYNNEI. The CDR3 loop spans 13 amino acids. Trimming stripped 0 bases from V and 7 bases from J, with 7 bases between. CDR3 nucleotide sequence: TGTGCCAGCAGTGAAGCAGCAAAGAATGAGCAGTTCTTC. Its protein is CASSEAAKNEQFF.

The chain combines TRBV7-6 with TRBJ2-7; no definite D call. The CDR3 runs to 13 residues. In germline, CDR1 is SGHVS, CDR2 FNYEAQ. For the CDR3, the DNA is TGTGCCAGCAGCTTGTCTCCTAAGTTCGGCGGTCCCGTC. The encoded protein is CASSLSPKFGGPV.

This clone appeared a few times. The chain is built from TRBV9 and TRBJ2-3; no firm D call. This CDR3 region has 16 residues. CDR1 and CDR2 from the germline V gene are SGDLS and YYNGEE. The V end lost 4 bases, the J end lost 1 base, and 16 bases lay between the germline ends. Here the CDR3 reads CASSSRPSAGTDTQYF. DNA of the CDR3: TGTGCCAGCAGCTCCAGGCCCTCGGCCGGCACAGATACGCAGTATTTT.

This clone was observed a few times. The chain carries TRBV9 and TRBJ1-1; D is unclear. Trimming shortened V by 0 bases and J by 2 bases, and 8 bases separated the two germline ends. The CDR3 covers 14 residues. From germline, CDR1 is SGDLS and CDR2 YYNGEE. The CDR3 nucleotides read TGTGCCAGCAGCGTAGGATGGGTTAACACTGAAGCTTTCTTT. Translation gives CASSVGWVNTEAFF.

This clone has a handful of counts. V usage is TRBV5-6 and J usage is TRBJ2-7; weak D call: TRBD2 (5 bases). CDR3 size: 15 residues. The V gene lost 0 bases and the J gene lost 4 bases, with 14 bases spanning the gap. Germline V gives CDR1 SGHDT, CDR2 YYEEEE. The CDR3 bases are TGTGCCAGCAGCTTGGTTCGGGGAGACTGGTACGAGCAGTACTTC. Residues: CASSLVRGDWYEQYF.

This clone was counted between two and nine times. V and J are TRBV6-5 and TRBJ1-1, with D possibly being TRBD1 (5 bases). The V end was cut by 6 bases, the J end by 4 bases, with 15 bases between. The germline gives CDR1 MNHEY, CDR2 SVGAGI. The length of the CDR3 is 14 residues. The CDR3 sequence is CASSRTGTSTEAFF. CDR3 bases: TGTGCCAGCAGCCGGACCGGGACTTCCACTGAAGCTTTCTTT.

This clone was picked up a small number of times. This chain connects TRBV6-1 to TRBJ1-1, with no clear D. Trimming left V 2 bases short and J 6 bases short, with 16 bases between. The CDR3 contains 15 residues. Germline CDR1 and CDR2: MNHNS and SASEGT. The CDR3 protein is CASSEIWGSTAEAFF. Written as DNA, the CDR3 is TGTGCCAGCAGTGAAATTTGGGGTAGTACGGCTGAAGCTTTCTTT.

This clone has just a few counts. The chain carries TRBV7-2 and TRBJ2-1, with 9 bases identical to TRBD1. Germline CDR1 reads SGHTA; CDR2 reads FQGNSA. CDR3 length: 14 residues. V was clipped by 6 bases and J by 5 bases; unmatched bases: 5. For the CDR3, the DNA is TGTGCCAGCAGACCCGACAGGGGGAACAATGAGCAGTTCTTC. This sequence encodes CASRPDRGNNEQFF.

This clone was counted between two and nine times. This CDR3 is CASSLEWYNRDTQYF. For the CDR3, the DNA is TGTGCCAGCAGCTTAGAATGGTATAATAGGGATACGCAGTATTTT. The chain joins TRBV7-2 to TRBJ2-3, with D uncertain. V lost 1 base, J lost 6 bases, and 14 bases lay in between. Germline V CDR1 and CDR2: SGHTA, FQGNSA. The CDR3 contains 15 residues.

The chain has TRBV7-3 and TRBJ2-5, with no clear D. The CDR3 covers 13 residues. Germline V CDR1 and CDR2: SGHTA, FQGTGA. V lost 3 bases and J 5 bases, leaving 10 bases between the germline ends. CDR3 protein: CASSFGSGETQYF. CDR3 nucleotide sequence: TGTGCCAGCAGCTTTGGCAGTGGGGAGACCCAGTACTTC.

The V and J genes are TRBV14 and TRBJ1-6; 9 bases agree with TRBD1. In germline, CDR1 is SGHDN, CDR2 FVKESK. J lost 8 bases, V lost 11 bases, and 10 bases had no gene match. This CDR3 spans 14 amino acids. As DNA, the CDR3 is TGTGCCGAAGGGGGGGACAGGGAATATTCACCCCTCCACTTT. Translation gives CAEGGDREYSPLHF. The full variable domain, with the rest looked up from reference TRBV14 and TRBJ1-6, is EAGVTQFPSHSVIEKGQTVTLRCDPISGHDNLYWYRRVMGKEIKFLLHFVKESKQDESGMPNNRFLAERTGGTYSTLKVQPAELEDSGVYFCAEGGDREYSPLHFGNGTRLTVT.

Of note for this clone: In the same sample, other DNA sequences code for this CDR3. This sequence joins TRBV5-1 and TRBJ2-3; maybe TRBD1 (6 bases). This CDR3 has 14 amino acids. The germline gives CDR1 SGHRS, CDR2 YFSETQ. The V and J ends lost 1 base and 0 bases respectively, with 6 bases between them. The CDR3 DNA is TGCGCCAGCAGCTTGACAGGGAGCACAGATACGCAGTATTTT. It codes for CASSLTGSTDTQYF.

This clone showed up just a few times. The V call is TRBV7-2, the J call TRBJ2-3, with 10 bases fitting TRBD2. CDR1 is SGHTA, CDR2 FQGNSA, per germline. This CDR3 is built from 13 residues. Germline trimming cut 7 bases from V and 4 bases from J; bases unmatched to any gene: 2. CDR3 sequence reads: CASTLAGADTQYF. For the CDR3, the DNA is TGTGCCAGCACCCTAGCGGGGGCAGATACGCAGTATTTT.

The chain combines TRBV7-2 with TRBJ2-5; 8 bases agree with TRBD1. From germline, CDR1 is SGHTA and CDR2 FQGNSA. The CDR3 is 15 amino acids. V shed 5 bases and J 2 bases; nucleotides not matched to a gene: 7. The DNA of the CDR3 is TGTGCCAGCAGCGCGAGGACAGGGTTACAAGAGACCCAGTACTTC. Amino acid sequence: CASSARTGLQETQYF.

The table lists this clone with a few counts. The chain combines TRBV5-1 with TRBJ2-2; weak D call: TRBD1 (7 bases). The CDR3 is made up of 14 amino acids. Deletions cut 6 bases from V and 4 bases from J, with 13 bases between. Germline assignment: CDR1 SGHRS and CDR2 YFSETQ. The CDR3 DNA reads as TGCGCCAGCACCGCGGGACAGCTCACCGGGGAGCTGTTTTTT. It is translated as CASTAGQLTGELFF.

This clone was seen a handful of times. The rearrangement uses TRBV9 and TRBJ2-3; D may correspond to TRBD1 or TRBD2 (5 bases each). From germline, CDR1 is SGDLS and CDR2 YYNGEE. The V and J ends lost 2 bases and 1 base respectively, with 11 bases between them. This CDR3 is 15 amino acids long. In nucleotides, the CDR3 is TGTGCCAGCAGCGTCCTGGGGACGCGCACAGATACGCAGTATTTT. Amino acids: CASSVLGTRTDTQYF.

The genes are TRBV4-2 and TRBJ2-1; D call uncertain. Trimming shortened V by 2 bases and J by 3 bases, and 17 bases separated the two germline ends. The germline V gene has CDR1 LGHNA and CDR2 YNFKEQ. This CDR3 has 17 amino acids. The CDR3 bases are TGTGCCAGCAGCCAACCACCCTCAAGCTCATACTACAATGAGCAGTTCTTC. Protein: CASSQPPSSSYYNEQFF.

DNA of the CDR3: TGCGCCAGCAGCTTCGGGTTGGGTGACGAGCAGTACGTC. Protein sequence: CASSFGLGDEQYV. This chain connects TRBV5-1 to TRBJ2-7; D unresolved. CDR1 SGHRS and CDR2 YFSETQ come from the germline V gene. With 2 bases removed from V and 5 bases from J, the gap between germline ends came to 11 bases. This CDR3 is built from 13 residues.

The chain couples TRBV4-1 to TRBJ2-1, with D perhaps TRBD1 (5 bases). Germline V gene lookup returns CDR1 MGHRA and CDR2 YSYEKL. Trimming shortened V by 1 base and J by 9 bases, and 16 bases separated the two germline ends. CDR3 size: 15 residues. The CDR3 sequence: CASSQVAPGRGEQFF. CDR3 DNA: TGCGCCAGCAGCCAAGTGGCGCCAGGAAGGGGTGAGCAGTTCTTC.

V usage is TRBV6-7 and J usage is TRBJ2-7; D is ambiguous. TRBV6-7 is recorded as an ORF, its role being uncertain. This CDR3 region has 13 residues. The V end lost 6 bases, the J end lost 6 bases, and 15 bases lay between the germline ends. This CDR3 is CASREPQRSEQYF. CDR3 bases: TGTGCCAGCAGGGAGCCACAGCGTAGCGAGCAGTACTTC.

In its sample, this clone was seen a few times. The V call is TRBV2, the J call TRBJ1-2, with a possible D match to TRBD1 (5 bases). Germline CDR1 is SNHLY and CDR2 is FYNNEI. The CDR3 consists of 11 residues. The V end was cut by 9 bases, the J end by 4 bases, with 9 bases between. The CDR3 DNA is TGTGCCAGTACAGGCCCCTATGGCTACACCTTC. Its translation is CASTGPYGYTF.

The chain combines TRBV2 with TRBJ2-5; tentative D call: TRBD2 (6 bases). This CDR3 has 13 residues. The ends were cut back, 8 bases at V and 4 bases at J, with 14 bases in the middle. CDR1 and CDR2 (germline): SNHLY, FYNNEI. The chain's CDR3 is CASRRLVAETQYF. The CDR3 DNA sequence: TGTGCCAGCCGCCGACTAGTCGCAGAGACCCAGTACTTC.

DNA of the CDR3: TGTGCCAGCAGTCGAGACAGAGTGAATGAGCAGTTCTTC. Amino acid sequence: CASSRDRVNEQFF. This chain connects TRBV6-5 to TRBJ2-1; tentative D call: TRBD1 (5 bases). V dropped 5 bases and J dropped 7 bases, with 12 bases sitting between them. This CDR3 comprises 13 residues. From germline, CDR1 is MNHEY and CDR2 SVGAGI.

The rearrangement joins TRBV30 to TRBJ2-2; D is ambiguous. Germline CDR1 and CDR2: GTSNPN and SVGIG (reference sequence). The CDR3 covers 13 residues. V was shortened by 0 bases and J by 5 bases, with 7 bases between the two germline ends. The CDR3 spells CAWSVSKTGELFF. Here the CDR3 DNA reads TGTGCCTGGAGTGTCAGTAAAACCGGGGAGCTGTTTTTT.

This chain joins TRBV15 and TRBJ1-6; 9 nucleotides match TRBD1. V lost 0 bases, J lost 10 bases, and 7 bases stayed unmatched. Germline CDR1 and CDR2: LNHNV and YYDKDF (reference sequence). This CDR3 is built from 16 residues. DNA for the CDR3: TGTGCCACCAGCAGAGACCCGGGACAGGGCGGATCACCCCTCCACTTT. This sequence encodes CATSRDPGQGGSPLHF.

For this clone: Different DNA sequences within this sample yield the same CDR3. The chain has TRBV30 and TRBJ1-1; D is unresolved. Germline loops: CDR1 GTSNPN, CDR2 SVGIG (reference sequence). The V gene lost 1 base and the J gene lost 3 bases, with 9 bases spanning the gap. There are 13 residues in the CDR3. This chain's CDR3 is CAWSDRAYTEAFF. Written as DNA, the CDR3 is TGTGCCTGGAGTGACCGGGCTTACACTGAAGCTTTCTTT. The full variable domain, rest sourced from reference TRBV30 and TRBJ1-1, is SQTIHQWPATLVQPVGSPLSLECTVEGTSNPNLYWYRQAAGRGLQLLFYSVGIGQISSEVPQNLSASRPQDRQFILSSKKLLLSDSGFYLCAWSDRAYTEAFFGQGTRLTVV.

There are a few counts of this clone. The chain has TRBV29-1 and TRBJ2-7; TRBD1 aligns across 11 bases. The CDR3 loop spans 13 amino acids. Germline trimming cut 7 bases from V and 6 bases from J; bases unmatched to any gene: 8. Germline values: CDR1 SQVTM, CDR2 ANQGSEA. Written as DNA, the CDR3 is TGCAGCGGAGGACAGGGGGCCTTGTCCGAGCAGTACTTC. The encoded protein is CSGGQGALSEQYF.

The gene calls are TRBV10-3 and TRBJ1-6; TRBD1 agrees at 7 bases. Unmatched junction bases numbered 4, after V lost 4 bases and J lost 7 bases. This CDR3 region has 14 residues. Per the germline V gene, CDR1 is ENHRY and CDR2 is SYGVKD. The CDR3: CAISGQDRNSPLHF. In DNA, the CDR3 is TGTGCCATCAGTGGGCAGGACAGGAATTCACCCCTCCACTTT.